Below are 19 T cell receptor beta chains sequenced from a single sample in a study of blood T cell repertoires in COVID-19. TCRdb's table, derived via immunoSEQ multiplex PCR, lists solely in-frame clones and lacks some. The table records 85,000 to 130,000 clones, around four fifths of them present only once. Sequencing used peripheral blood. These TCRs come from a man in his 60s with acute or convalescent COVID-19.

The chain links TRBV5-1 to TRBJ2-5; 11 nucleotides match TRBD2. Germline CDR1 reads SGHRS; CDR2 reads YFSETQ. The CDR3 extends over 16 amino acids. After removal of 4 bases from V and 4 bases from J, the junction contained 9 bases not matched to a gene. Written as DNA, the CDR3 is TGCGCCAGCAGCCCACGACTAGCGGGAAGGGGAGAGACCCAGTACTTC. Its translation is CASSPRLAGRGETQYF.

V usage is TRBV29-1 and J usage is TRBJ1-1, with D maybe TRBD1 (5 bases). The germline CDR1 and CDR2 sequences are SQVTM and ANQGSEA. CDR3 length equals 16 residues. Trimming shortened V by 4 bases and J by 1 base, and 19 bases separated the two germline ends. As DNA, the CDR3 is TGCAGCGTTGTTCCATCCCTTGGGGGGACGAACACTGAAGCTTTCTTT. It yields the protein CSVVPSLGGTNTEAFF. Based on the CDR3 plus reference TRBV29-1 and TRBJ1-1, the full variable domain is SAVISQKPSRDICQRGTSLTIQCQVDSQVTMMFWYRQQPGQSLTLIATANQGSEATYESGFVIDKFPISRPNLTFSTLTVSNMSPEDSSIYLCSVVPSLGGTNTEAFFGQGTRLTVV.

The chain recombines TRBV19 with TRBJ2-7, with D perhaps matching TRBD2 (6 bases). In germline, CDR1 is LNHDA, CDR2 SQIVND (reference sequence). The V end lost 3 bases, the J end lost 0 bases, and 12 bases lay between the germline ends. CDR3 length: 15 residues. This chain's CDR3 is CASSITTGVSYEQYF. Written as DNA, the CDR3 is TGTGCCAGTAGTATTACCACGGGAGTCTCCTACGAGCAGTACTTC.

CDR3 DNA: TGCAGCGCAGGACTAGCGGGACAGACCCAGTACTTC. As protein: CSAGLAGQTQYF. The V and J genes are TRBV29-1 and TRBJ2-5; 12 bases are a match to TRBD2. Germline CDR1 and CDR2: SQVTM and ANQGSEA. The CDR3 is made up of 12 amino acids. Trimming took 7 bases from V and 6 from J; bases not matched to a gene: 3.

The rearrangement uses TRBV2 and TRBJ1-1, with TRBD1 identical over 7 bases. Germline V gene lookup returns CDR1 SNHLY and CDR2 FYNNEI. This CDR3 has 14 residues. After removal of 4 bases from V and 1 base from J, the junction contained 3 bases not matched to a gene. In nucleotides, the CDR3 is TGTGCCAGCAGTGTGCGGACAGGGAACACTGAAGCTTTCTTT. Encoded protein: CASSVRTGNTEAFF.

This clone was detected a few times. The chain couples TRBV4-1 to TRBJ1-1, with D uncertain. The CDR3 loop spans 15 amino acids. Germline V gene lookup returns CDR1 MGHRA and CDR2 YSYEKL. V was trimmed by 4 bases and J by 1 base, leaving 13 bases between them. The CDR3 here is CASSPYLGSNTEAFF. In DNA form, the CDR3 reads TGCGCCAGCAGCCCGTATCTCGGGTCGAACACTGAAGCTTTCTTT.

This chain uses TRBV25-1 with TRBJ1-1; D is ambiguous. The CDR3 sequence is 14 residues long. Germline-derived CDR1 and CDR2 are MGHDK and SYGVNS. V lost 1 base, J lost 3 bases, and 9 bases lay in between. CDR3 residues: CASSEFNLHTEAFF. Written as DNA, the CDR3 is TGTGCCAGCAGTGAATTCAACTTACACACTGAAGCTTTCTTT.

The CDR3 spells CASSSPGGSLSHEQYF. In DNA form, the CDR3 reads TGTGCCAGCAGTTCGCCGGGGGGGTCGCTTTCCCACGAGCAGTACTTC. V usage is TRBV6-5 and J usage is TRBJ2-7, with 8 positions matching TRBD2. V lost 4 bases and J lost 5; bases outside the gene matches: 13. The CDR3 has 16 residues. CDR1 is MNHEY, CDR2 SVGAGI, per germline.

The rearrangement joins TRBV7-2 to TRBJ2-3, with D tentatively TRBD1 (5 bases). V lost 5 bases and J 9 bases, leaving 15 bases between the germline ends. The CDR3 covers 13 residues. Germline CDR1 SGHTA, CDR2 FQGNSA. In nucleotides, the CDR3 is TGTGCCAGCAGCCCAGACCTCAGGGCCACGCAGTATTTT. This sequence encodes CASSPDLRATQYF.

The chain has TRBV7-9 and TRBJ2-7; D perhaps matches TRBD1 (6 bases). This CDR3 contains 16 residues. Germline CDR1 and CDR2: SEHNR and FQNEAQ (reference sequence). Trimming shortened V by 2 bases and J by 0 bases, and 14 bases separated the two germline ends. The CDR3 DNA follows: TGTGCCAGCAGCTTATCTCGGACAGCCCTCTCCTACGAGCAGTACTTC. Protein sequence: CASSLSRTALSYEQYF.

The rearrangement links TRBV29-1 to TRBJ1-1; D not certain. Per germline, CDR1 SQVTM and CDR2 ANQGSEA. This CDR3 has 13 residues. Trimming took off 4 bases at V and 4 bases at J, with 13 bases between the two ends. The CDR3 here is CSVGRTESTEAFF. CDR3 DNA sequence: TGCAGCGTTGGTCGTACAGAGAGCACTGAAGCTTTCTTT.

The chain joins TRBV28 to TRBJ1-5, with D maybe TRBD1 (6 bases). The germline V gene has CDR1 MDHEN and CDR2 SYDVKM. V lost 3 bases and J 5 bases, leaving 17 bases between the germline ends. The CDR3 length is 16 residues. This CDR3 reads CASSLLQGGLDQPQHF. CDR3 nucleotide sequence: TGTGCCAGCAGTTTGCTACAGGGTGGACTAGATCAGCCCCAGCATTTT.

The rearrangement joins TRBV5-1 to TRBJ1-1, with D perhaps matching TRBD1 (6 bases). Trimming removed 4 bases from V and 5 bases from J, with 15 bases in between. The CDR3 runs to 14 residues. Germline lookup yields CDR1 SGHRS and CDR2 YFSETQ. CDR3 sequence (DNA): TGCGCCAGCAGCGGAACAGGGTCGGAAACTGAAGCTTTCTTT. Amino acid sequence: CASSGTGSETEAFF.

The chain carries TRBV29-1 and TRBJ2-7; the D is unclear. V was cut by 6 bases and J by 0 bases, with 9 bases left in between. CDR3 length equals 12 residues. Looked up from germline, CDR1 is SQVTM and CDR2 is ANQGSEA. CDR3 coding DNA: TGCAGCGTCCTGGGCGACTCCTACGAGCAGTACGTC. As protein: CSVLGDSYEQYV.

The chain carries TRBV30 and TRBJ1-4; D is undetermined. In germline, CDR1 is GTSNPN, CDR2 SVGIG (reference sequence). This CDR3 spans 15 amino acids. Trimming left V 1 base short and J 0 bases short, with 9 bases between. The CDR3 spells CAWSARRATNEKLFF. Written as DNA, the CDR3 is TGTGCCTGGAGTGCCCGACGGGCAACTAATGAAAAACTGTTTTTT.

The V gene is TRBV11-3, the J gene TRBJ2-3, with D unresolved. Germline V CDR1 and CDR2: SGHNT, YENEEA. This CDR3 region has 13 residues. V was trimmed by 5 bases and J by 2 bases, leaving 8 bases between them. The DNA of the CDR3 is TGTGCCAGCAGCATAACTTTCACAGATACGCAGTATTTT. Its protein product is CASSITFTDTQYF. Full variable domain (missing parts from reference TRBV11-3 and TRBJ2-3): EAGVVQSPRYKIIEKKQPVAFWCNPISGHNTLYWYLQNLGQGPELLIRYENEEAVDDSQLPKDRFSAERLKGVDSTLKIQPAELGDSAVYLCASSITFTDTQYFGPGTRLTVL.

The chain couples TRBV10-3 to TRBJ1-1, with D possibly TRBD1 on 6 matching bases. The V gene lost 9 bases and the J gene lost 0 bases, with 11 bases spanning the gap. The CDR3 spans 13 residues. CDR1 and CDR2 (germline): ENHRY, SYGVKD. DNA of the CDR3: TGTGCCATGAAGGACAGCTTGAACACTGAAGCTTTCTTT. It encodes CAMKDSLNTEAFF.

The CDR3 DNA is TGTGCCAGCAGCTTAGGCCTAAACACTGAAGCTTTCTTT. It translates to CASSLGLNTEAFF. V usage is TRBV11-3 and J usage is TRBJ1-1; no definite D call. Germline values: CDR1 SGHNT, CDR2 YENEEA. Trimming took 1 base from V and 2 from J, leaving 5 bases between them. The CDR3 spans 13 residues. The whole variable domain, remainder taken from reference TRBV11-3 and TRBJ1-1, is EAGVVQSPRYKIIEKKQPVAFWCNPISGHNTLYWYLQNLGQGPELLIRYENEEAVDDSQLPKDRFSAERLKGVDSTLKIQPAELGDSAVYLCASSLGLNTEAFFGQGTRLTVV.

The chain couples TRBV5-4 to TRBJ2-7, with D possibly matching TRBD2 (5 bases). Deletions cut 2 bases from V and 5 bases from J, with 14 bases between. In germline, CDR1 is SGHNT, CDR2 YYREEE (reference sequence). The CDR3 sequence is 14 residues long. The CDR3 DNA sequence: TGTGCCAGCAGCTTTGGGAGAGAAGTACACGAGCAGTACTTC. Protein product: CASSFGREVHEQYF. Together with reference TRBV5-4 and TRBJ2-7, the CDR3 gives the full variable domain: ETGVTQSPTHLIKTRGQQVTLRCSSQSGHNTVSWYQQALGQGPQFIFQYYREEENGRGNFPPRFSGLQFPNYSSELNVNALELDDSALYLCASSFGREVHEQYFGPGTRLTVT.